This entry describes one TCR beta chain. Its antigen is still unknown. Base qualities were left out, and no much larger clone turns up one base away. The sample's treatment or condition label is to be understood as: over 15 received Ad26.COV2.S at low or high dose, single or two shots; about 5 received placebo; per-sample allocation not given. For vaccine and placebo recipients, the sequenced repertoires came from samples collected on day 63 after the first injection. In Cohort 1b, about 27 adults aged 18-55 years were enrolled at a single site in Boston, USA, between 29 July and 7 August 2020. Ad26.COV2.S was a replication-incompetent adenovirus type 26 vector expressing a prefusion-stabilized SARS-CoV-2 spike protein from the original Wuhan strain. From cysteine to phenylalanine, the CDR3 is 15 amino acids long. Only the CDR3 portion is preserved as DNA: 45 bases, with reading frame beginning at the first base. Trimming accounts for 3 bases at V and 2 bases at J, while the number of junction bases matched to no gene is 3. The germline V gene encodes CDR1 SGHTA and CDR2 FQGNSA.

The sample originates from a study of Ad26.COV2.S vaccination and SARS-CoV-2 variants (dated by TCRdb to the early 2020s). In the study overall: Donors in the vaccine arm were drawn from COV1001, a phase I-IIa trial of Ad26.COV2.S in healthy adults that was multicentre, randomized, double-blind and placebo-controlled. Participants in the trial were split at random into five groups of five each, receiving low-dose or high-dose Ad26.COV2.S once or twice, or else placebo on both occasions. Dosing of Ad26.COV2.S was intramuscular, at either 5x10^10 or 1x10^11 viral particles, delivered as one shot or as two shots spaced 56 days apart. The TCR-sequenced set comprised around 30 samples: around 20 Ad26.COV2.S vaccine recipients, 5 placebo recipients and 8 SARS-CoV-2 convalescent individuals. TCRbeta repertoire sequencing was used to assess the specificity and breadth of SARS-CoV-2-reactive T cell receptors after Ad26.COV2.S vaccination. Investigators did not know the trial group allocation while performing experiments and assessing outcomes. Summary of the overall study and its limitations: The authors noted that total T cell responses may have been underestimated by the TCR breadth and depth analyses. Higher spike-specific TCR breadth was observed in Ad26.COV2.S recipients than in placebo recipients (P = 0.0014). After vaccination, substantial breadth of spike-specific CD8+ and CD4+ T cell responses was reported. Non-spike TCR breadth was comparable between vaccine and placebo recipients, consistent with the vaccine containing only spike. Comparing responses between vaccine doses or regimens was not something the study was powered to do.

The immunoSEQ Assay was used to sequence TCRbeta CDR3 regions. After extraction, genomic DNA underwent amplification by bias-controlled multiplex PCR, followed by high-throughput sequencing. Turning to the authors' computational methods: To quantify the absolute abundance of each unique TCRbeta CDR3 region, sequences were collapsed and filtered. T cell fraction was estimated by normalizing TCRbeta template counts to usable DNA, which was measured by amplifying reference genes present in all nucleated cells. Repertoire TCRs were annotated as SARS-CoV-2-specific when V gene, CDR3 amino acid sequence and J gene were exactly matched to a known reactive TCR set. The reference SARS-CoV-2 TCR set came from MIRA and was filtered for enrichment in COVID-19-positive ImmuneCODE repertoires, removing public or cross-reactive TCRs. Using the MIRA antigens, annotated TCRs were further analysed by specific ORF or by position within an ORF. Depth was the summed frequency of annotated unique rearrangements, while breadth was defined as annotated unique rearrangements over total unique productive rearrangements. Two-sided Wilcoxon rank-sum tests were used to compare TCR breadth between groups. The table comes from immuneACCESS by way of TCRdb, which keeps in-frame sequences with V and J called. Part of the clones is missing from these tables; in studies checked, under half for an unresolved V gene and the rest for unknown reasons. The V and J calls and clone size come from that table; D and trimming were worked out from the DNA. For this sample there are approximately 450,000 clones; around 90% appear just once. More than 10% of the sample rests with the top ten.

The chain is made from TRBV7-2 and TRBJ2-3, with 9 bases in between that match TRBD1. Material: peripheral blood, obtained in a trial of Ad26.COV2.S vaccine versus placebo. This receptor was obtained from a person between 18 and 60 years old who received the Ad26.COV2.S COVID-19 vaccine or a placebo. The CDR3 amino acid sequence is: CASSFDRGNTDTQYF. The DNA is TGTGCCAGCAGCTTCGACAGGGGGAACACAGATACGCAGTATTTT.